This is a list of T cell receptor beta chains from one sample in a study of blood T cells in healthy people across ages. MiXCR was run by TCRdb on the 5' RACE reads, yielding one entry per CDR3 protein. Here the sample spans approximately 490,000 distinct CDR3 sequences, nearly 25% being singletons. Another study also made use of these data, one on T cells of mothers and their children.

The sequencing input was blood. The receptors come from a boy aged 5-17 years in good health. Both conserved end residues are part of each CDR3. Fields, in order: CDR3 DNA, CDR3 protein, J gene, clone size, V gene, D gene. A D gene is named only where the DNA matches it firmly. Clone size is stated in some rows and not others, as once, few, many or a class when expanded.

TGTGCCAGCAGCGTAGGAACTAGGGAAGATACGCAGTATTTT	CASSVGTREDTQYF	TRBJ2-3	.	TRBV9	.
TGTGCCAGCAGCTTAGACCCCGGGACTAGCGGGAGTTTGTATTTT	CASSLDPGTSGSLYF	TRBJ2-3	few	TRBV7-9	TRBD2
TGCAGTGCTAGAGAGGGGGCGGGAGCGGGTTACAATGAGCAGTTCTTC	CSAREGAGAGYNEQFF	TRBJ2-1	.	TRBV20-1	.
TGTGCCAGCAGTCACGACGGGGGGGCCTCGGATACGCAGTATTTT	CASSHDGGASDTQYF	TRBJ2-3	few	TRBV6-4	TRBD2
TGTGCCACCAGCAGAGATAGGAAGGGGCTGAACGAGCAGTACTTC	CATSRDRKGLNEQYF	TRBJ2-7	.	TRBV15	.
TGTGCCAGCAGCTTATCGCTTCGGGGCACTGAAGCTTTCTTT	CASSLSLRGTEAFF	TRBJ1-1	few	TRBV7-8	.
TGTGCCAGCAGCACTCCCCTCAGGGATGAGCAGTTCTTC	CASSTPLRDEQFF	TRBJ2-1	.	TRBV5-5	.
TGTGCCAGCAGCCCGGGACAGGGTAGGGCGAATGAGCAGTTCTTC	CASSPGQGRANEQFF	TRBJ2-1	few	TRBV6-2/TRBV6-3	TRBD1
TGTGCCATCAGTGAGTCTGGGGTGGAGGACTATGGCTACACCTTC	CAISESGVEDYGYTF	TRBJ1-2	.	TRBV10-3	.
TGTGCCAGCAGCTACGAGACAGCTTCCGAGGGTGGCTACACCTTC	CASSYETASEGGYTF	TRBJ1-2	.	TRBV7-2	.
TGCAGTGCTAAAGGACTAGCGGGAGTTAACGAGCAGTACTTC	CSAKGLAGVNEQYF	TRBJ2-7	.	TRBV20-1	TRBD2
TGTGCCAGCAGCCAAGAACAGACCTTCTATGGCTACACCTTC	CASSQEQTFYGYTF	TRBJ1-2	once	TRBV4-2	.
TGTGCCAGCAGCTGGGACAGACCTTCGGGCGAGCAGTACTTC	CASSWDRPSGEQYF	TRBJ2-7	.	TRBV5-6	TRBD1
TGTGCCAGCAGCTTACCCACAGACAGGGGCCATGGCTACACCTTC	CASSLPTDRGHGYTF	TRBJ1-2	few	TRBV7-9	TRBD1
TGTGCCAGCAGTTACTCGAACCCCGGACCAGGGGGCGCGTCTGAAGCTTTCTTT	CASSYSNPGPGGASEAFF	TRBJ1-1	.	TRBV6-5	TRBD1
TGTGCCATCAGTTTAGCGGGAGGGCGGAACAATGAGCAGTTCTTC	CAISLAGGRNNEQFF	TRBJ2-1	.	TRBV10-3	TRBD2
TGCGCCAGCAGCCGGACTAGCGGCACCTACGAGCAGTACTTC	CASSRTSGTYEQYF	TRBJ2-7	many	TRBV5-1	TRBD2
TGTGCCACTAGACAGGGCAATCAGCCCCAGCATTTT	CATRQGNQPQHF	TRBJ1-5	.	TRBV27	.